What follows are 22 T cell receptor beta chains derived from one specimen sequenced in a study of regulatory T cells in long-lasting Graves disease. The sample's time point: persistent/refractory GD, antithyroid drugs over 5 years with positive TRAb. PBMCs provided the RNA from which the TCR library was made. CDR3 regions were amplified by Arm-PCR using iRepertoire HTBI primers to build TCR beta libraries. TCRdb fed the multiplex PCR reads into MiXCR, producing one record per CDR3 protein. The sample consists of roughly 300,000 distinct CDR3 sequences, about 20% of them appearing once. Specimen: peripheral blood mononuclear cells (PBMCs), collected when the disease was refractory, from a patient treated with antithyroid drugs. The receptor set was obtained from a female donor with Graves disease.

This clonotype was recorded many times. The V and J genes are TRBV28 and TRBJ2-6; D gene unclear. The CDR3 spans 14 residues. The V end lost 4 bases, the J end lost 3 bases, and 7 bases lay between the germline ends. The V gene's germline CDR1 is MDHEN and CDR2 SYDVKM. CDR3 bases: TGTGCCAGCAGTTCCTCGGTTGGGGCCAACGTCCTGACTTTC. Protein: CASSSSVGANVLTF.

This clonotype was found a few times. The V gene is TRBV7-2, the J gene TRBJ1-3; no definite D call. V lost 0 bases and J lost 4, with 10 bases in between. Germline loops: CDR1 SGHTA, CDR2 FQGNSA. The CDR3 length is 15 residues. DNA of the CDR3: TGTGCCAGCAGCTTAGCGGAGGTTGCAGGAAACACCATATATTTT. It is translated as CASSLAEVAGNTIYF.

The CDR3, as DNA: TGTGCCAGCACCTCACTAGCGTTCCGGGGTGAGCAGTACTTC. Its protein product is CASTSLAFRGEQYF. The V call is TRBV12-3 or TRBV12-4, the J call TRBJ2-7; 7 nucleotides match TRBD2. With 7 bases clipped from V and 7 bases from J, the junction kept 13 bases outside the gene matches. The CDR3 length is 14 residues.

This clonotype was picked up a small number of times. For the CDR3, the DNA is TGTGCCAGTAGGGACAGGGACGACTATGGCTACACCTTC. Translating it yields CASRDRDDYGYTF. The chain recombines TRBV19 with TRBJ1-2; TRBD1 agrees at 8 bases. Germline CDR1 LNHDA, CDR2 SQIVND (reference sequence). After removal of 6 bases from V and 3 bases from J, the junction contained 3 bases not matched to a gene. The CDR3 totals 13 residues. The full variable domain, rest sourced from reference TRBV19 and TRBJ1-2, is DGGITQSPKYLFRKEGQNVTLSCEQNLNHDAMYWYRQDPGQGLRLIYYSQIVNDFQKGDIAEGYSVSREKKESFPLTVTSAQKNPTAFYLCASRDRDDYGYTFGSGTRLTVV.

This clonotype was observed many times. The chain recombines TRBV3-1 with TRBJ1-4; 8 positions match TRBD1. Germline V gene data show CDR1 as LGHDT and CDR2 as YNNKEL (reference sequence). V was clipped by 5 bases and J by 8 bases; unmatched bases: 7. The length of the CDR3 is 14 residues. The CDR3 DNA follows: TGTGCCAGCAGCTTGGGACAGGTCTTCGAAAAACTGTTTTTT. Protein sequence: CASSLGQVFEKLFF.

This clonotype was seen ten or more times. The J gene is TRBJ1-3, the V gene TRBV12-3 or TRBV12-4, with D possibly being TRBD1 (5 bases). CDR3 length: 18 residues. With 3 bases removed from V and 2 bases from J, the gap between germline ends came to 20 bases. CDR3 sequence (DNA): TGTGCCAGCAGTTTTGGGCAGGGATATTGGGGGGCTGGAAACACCATATATTTT. Translated, it gives CASSFGQGYWGAGNTIYF.

This clonotype was picked up many times. J is TRBJ2-4 and V is TRBV2; 8 bases agree with TRBD1. The germline CDR1 and CDR2 sequences are SNHLY and FYNNEI. CDR3 length equals 14 residues. The trim removed 4 bases at V and 6 bases at J, leaving 5 bases unmatched. The CDR3 bases are TGTGCCAGCAGTGTTCAGGGGGCGAGAAACATTCAGTACTTC. This codes for CASSVQGARNIQYF.

This clonotype was counted a single time. J is TRBJ2-6 and V is TRBV4-1; D ambiguous. V dropped 2 bases and J dropped 0 bases, with 14 bases sitting between them. This CDR3 has 18 residues. Germline-derived CDR1 and CDR2 are MGHRA and YSYEKL. In nucleotides, the CDR3 is TGCGCCAGCAGCCAATCCGGCGCCTTAAGCTCTGGGGCCAACGTCCTGACTTTC. Its translation: CASSQSGALSSGANVLTF.

This sequence joins TRBV20-1 and TRBJ1-6, with TRBD1 matching 8 bases. The germline gives CDR1 DFQATT, CDR2 SNEGSKA (reference sequence). The ends lost 3 bases at V and 9 bases at J; junction bases unmatched: 10. The CDR3 is made up of 15 amino acids. The chain's CDR3 is CSASPGQGLASPLHF. Written as DNA, the CDR3 is TGCAGTGCTAGCCCTGGACAGGGTTTAGCTTCACCCCTCCACTTT.

In this sample, this clonotype turned up many times. V usage is TRBV6-1 and J usage is TRBJ1-1; tentatively, D is TRBD1 (6 bases). The length of the CDR3 is 14 residues. Germline V CDR1 and CDR2: MNHNS, SASEGT. V lost 3 bases and J 5 bases, leaving 13 bases between the germline ends. This chain's CDR3 is CASSEAGVRTEAFF. Here the CDR3 DNA reads TGTGCCAGCAGTGAGGCAGGGGTGAGGACTGAAGCTTTCTTT.

The chain has TRBV6-2 or TRBV6-3 and TRBJ1-6; no clear D. Trimming shortened V by 4 bases and J by 0 bases, and 13 bases separated the two germline ends. CDR3 size: 17 residues. Per germline, CDR1 MNHEY and CDR2 SVGEGT. For the CDR3, the DNA is TGTGCCAGCAGTTTGGACGGCTTTCTCTCCTATAATTCACCCCTCCACTTT. Translation gives CASSLDGFLSYNSPLHF.

There are many counts of this clonotype. DNA of the CDR3: TGTGCCAGCAGTCGTTCGGGGCACAATCAGCCCCAGCATTTT. It codes for CASSRSGHNQPQHF. The gene calls are TRBV12-3 or TRBV12-4 and TRBJ1-5; possible D gene TRBD1, 5 bases. The CDR3 contains 14 residues. V lost 5 bases, J lost 3 bases, and 11 bases lay in between.

This chain's CDR3 is CASSFPPGQPQHF. CDR3 nucleotides: TGTGCCAGTAGTTTCCCCCCGGGGCAGCCCCAGCATTTT. The V gene is TRBV19, the J gene TRBJ1-5; D is undetermined. This CDR3 comprises 13 residues. Germline V gene sequence: CDR1 LNHDA, CDR2 SQIVND (reference sequence). Trimming stripped 5 bases from V and 7 bases from J, with 12 bases between.

In its sample, this clonotype was seen a few times. The rearrangement uses TRBV5-5 and TRBJ1-1; the match to TRBD1 covers 7 bases. Germline CDR1 is SGHKS and CDR2 is YYEKEE (reference sequence). This CDR3 comprises 18 residues. Trimming cost V 3 bases and J 0 bases; bases outside gene matches: 14. DNA of the CDR3: TGTGCCAGCAGCTGGCGACCGGGACAGCTGCTCATGAACACTGAAGCTTTCTTT. Its protein is CASSWRPGQLLMNTEAFF.

This clonotype was seen at least ten times. The CDR3 loop reads CSAFLGGAYEQYF. The CDR3 nucleotides read TGCAGCGCCTTCCTGGGGGGGGCCTACGAGCAGTACTTC. This chain uses TRBV29-1 with TRBJ2-7; 7 bases line up with TRBD2. J gave up 2 bases and V 7 bases, and 8 bases lay outside the gene matches. CDR1 SQVTM and CDR2 ANQGSEA come from the germline V gene. This CDR3 comprises 13 residues.

The chain combines TRBV12-3 or TRBV12-4 with TRBJ2-1; D unclear. Trimming cost V 4 bases and J 5 bases, with 9 bases left between them. The CDR3 has 13 amino acids. The CDR3 is CASSYRDNNEQFF. CDR3 coding DNA: TGTGCCAGCAGTTACCGTGACAACAATGAGCAGTTCTTC.

This clonotype was counted a few times. The DNA for the CDR3 is TGCAGTGCTGCCCCCGACAGAATCAATCAGCCCCAGCATTTT. This gives the protein CSAAPDRINQPQHF. The chain combines TRBV20-1 with TRBJ1-5, with D tentatively TRBD1 (5 bases). Germline lookup yields CDR1 DFQATT and CDR2 SNEGSKA (reference sequence). The CDR3 is made up of 14 amino acids. Trimming shortened V by 5 bases and J by 3 bases, and 14 bases separated the two germline ends.

Concerning this clonotype: With only one base between it and a far larger clone, this is likely a read error. The chain has TRBV6-1 and TRBJ1-1; D unclear. This CDR3 has 13 amino acids. The germline CDR1 and CDR2 sequences are MNHNS and SASEGT. V lost 6 bases, J lost 4 bases, and 12 bases lay in between. CDR3 nucleotide sequence: TGTGCCAGCAGCTTAGGGTGGAGCACTGAAGCTTTCTTT. Its protein is CASSLGWSTEAFF.

The chain combines TRBV5-5 with TRBJ2-5, with TRBD2 matching over 11 bases. The V and J ends lost 0 bases and 5 bases, in that order; junction bases with no gene match: 12. Germline V gene lookup returns CDR1 SGHKS and CDR2 YYEKEE (reference sequence). The CDR3 totals 18 residues. Here the CDR3 DNA reads TGTGCCAGCAGCTTGGCCGGGATAGCGGGAGGGCCTAGGGAGACCCAGTACTTC. As protein: CASSLAGIAGGPRETQYF.

This clonotype was recorded many times. This chain connects TRBV18 to TRBJ1-2, with a tentative D call TRBD1 (6 bases). This CDR3 has 15 amino acids. CDR1 and CDR2 (germline): KGHSH, LQKENI. V lost 2 bases, J lost 8 bases, and 18 bases lay in between. In DNA form, the CDR3 reads TGTGCCAGCTCACCAGTAGGCAGGGACATCTCCGGCTACACCTTC. This encodes CASSPVGRDISGYTF.

This clonotype was observed a single time. The chain couples TRBV11-3 to TRBJ1-2; the match to TRBD1 covers 11 bases. J lost 8 bases, V lost 4 bases, and 9 bases had no gene match. This CDR3 spans 15 amino acids. The germline gives CDR1 SGHNT, CDR2 YENEEA. The CDR3 bases are TGTGCCAGCAGCTATCCCCCCGGGACAGGGGGAGGCTACACCTTC. Translating gives CASSYPPGTGGGYTF.

The chain has TRBV7-3 and TRBJ2-2, with 7 bases aligning to TRBD2. The CDR3 has 15 amino acids. J gave up 6 bases and V 4 bases, and 8 bases lay outside the gene matches. Germline-derived CDR1 and CDR2 are SGHTA and FQGTGA. CDR3 residues: CASSSGGYSSGELFF. In DNA form, the CDR3 reads TGTGCCAGCAGCTCGGGGGGATATAGTTCCGGGGAGCTGTTTTTT. Supplemented by reference TRBV7-3 and TRBJ2-2, the full variable domain reads GAGVSQTPSNKVTEKGKYVELRCDPISGHTALYWYRQSLGQGPEFLIYFQGTGAADDSGLPNDRFFAVRPEGSVSTLKIQRTERGDSAVYLCASSSGGYSSGELFFGEGSRLTVL.